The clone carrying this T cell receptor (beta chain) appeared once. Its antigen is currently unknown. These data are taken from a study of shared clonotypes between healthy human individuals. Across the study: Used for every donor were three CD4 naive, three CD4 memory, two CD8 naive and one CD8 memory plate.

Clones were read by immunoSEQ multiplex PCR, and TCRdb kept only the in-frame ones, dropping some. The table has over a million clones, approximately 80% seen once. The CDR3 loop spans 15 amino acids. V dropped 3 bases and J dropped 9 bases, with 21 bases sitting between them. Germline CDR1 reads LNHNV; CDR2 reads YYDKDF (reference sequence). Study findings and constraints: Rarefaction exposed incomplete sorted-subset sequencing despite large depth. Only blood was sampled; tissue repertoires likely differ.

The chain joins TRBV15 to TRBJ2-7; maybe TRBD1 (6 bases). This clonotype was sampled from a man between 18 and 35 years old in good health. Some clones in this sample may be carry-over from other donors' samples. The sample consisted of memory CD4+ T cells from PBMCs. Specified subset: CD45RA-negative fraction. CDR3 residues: CATSRHRDIGRRQYF. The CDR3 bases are TGTGCCACCAGCAGGCACCGGGACATAGGACGGAGGCAGTACTTC.